One sample yielded the 6 T cell receptor beta chains listed below, sequenced in a study of blood T cell repertoires in COVID-19. Sequenced by immunoSEQ multiplex PCR; TCRdb stores in-frame clones only, minus some. Here the sample spans roughly 36,000 clones, around 87% being singletons. The sample comprised peripheral blood. Receptors were obtained from an elderly man with active COVID-19.

The chain has TRBV24-1 and TRBJ2-1; no reliable D call. CDR3 size: 16 residues. Trimming stripped 3 bases from V and 5 bases from J, with 16 bases between. The germline V gene has CDR1 KGHDR and CDR2 SFDVKD. The CDR3 spells CATSDAGAGIDNEQFF. CDR3 DNA sequence: TGTGCCACCAGTGATGCAGGCGCCGGAATAGACAATGAGCAGTTCTTC.

The rearrangement links TRBV5-1 to TRBJ1-6; D unresolved. This CDR3 spans 15 amino acids. Germline assignment: CDR1 SGHRS and CDR2 YFSETQ. With 0 bases removed from V and 7 bases from J, the gap between germline ends came to 11 bases. The CDR3 reads CASSLDRRENSPLHF. CDR3 coding DNA: TGCGCCAGCAGCTTGGACAGAAGAGAGAATTCACCCCTCCACTTT.

This clone was seen only a few times. The CDR3 here is CASSTTGLSNQPQHF. DNA of the CDR3: TGTGCCAGTAGTACCACAGGGTTGAGCAATCAGCCCCAGCATTTT. The chain recombines TRBV19 with TRBJ1-5, with a possible D match to TRBD1 (6 bases). V lost 4 bases and J 1 base, leaving 11 bases between the germline ends. The CDR3 extends over 15 amino acids. CDR1 and CDR2 (germline): LNHDA, SQIVND (reference sequence).

The chain links TRBV28 to TRBJ2-6; TRBD2 agrees at 8 bases. This CDR3 spans 18 amino acids. The V gene end was trimmed by 6 bases and the J gene end by 0 bases; junction bases not matched to a gene: 10. In germline, CDR1 is MDHEN, CDR2 SYDVKM. The DNA for the CDR3 is TGTGCCAGCAGACGGTGGGCCGGGACTAGCTCTGGGGCCAACGTCCTGACTTTC. Its protein is CASRRWAGTSSGANVLTF.

The gene calls are TRBV9 and TRBJ2-1; D call uncertain. Looked up from germline, CDR1 is SGDLS and CDR2 is YYNGEE. The CDR3 has 13 amino acids. Trimming cost V 4 bases and J 4 bases, with 9 bases left between them. CDR3 DNA sequence: TGTGCCAGCAGCCCCACCCAGTACAATGAGCAGTTCTTC. Its translation is CASSPTQYNEQFF.

The rearrangement links TRBV12-3 or TRBV12-4 to TRBJ1-6, with 7 bases identical to TRBD1. There are 13 residues in the CDR3. J gave up 9 bases and V 10 bases, and 9 bases lay outside the gene matches. DNA of the CDR3: TGTGCCATCCAACAGGGGAGTAGTTCACCCCTCCACTTT. Its translation is CAIQQGSSSPLHF.